This T cell receptor beta chain was profiled in a study of shared clonotypes between healthy human individuals. Some clones are missing from TCRdb's copy, which holds only in-frame ones; the method was immunoSEQ multiplex PCR. Among around 700,000 clones listed, around 72% were seen once. Germline V gene lookup returns CDR1 MNHNY and CDR2 SVGAGI (reference sequence). There are 12 residues in the CDR3. V was pared by 6 bases and J by 7 bases, with 5 bases of the junction left unmatched. The V and J genes are TRBV6-6 and TRBJ1-1; 7 nucleotides align to TRBD1. This clonotype originated in a woman under 40 in good health. Sequenced sample: memory CD4+ T cells sorted from blood. Subset here: CD45RA-negative fraction. As DNA, the CDR3 is TGTGCCAGCAGCATGACAGGGATTGAAGCTTTCTTT. It specifies CASSMTGIEAFF.